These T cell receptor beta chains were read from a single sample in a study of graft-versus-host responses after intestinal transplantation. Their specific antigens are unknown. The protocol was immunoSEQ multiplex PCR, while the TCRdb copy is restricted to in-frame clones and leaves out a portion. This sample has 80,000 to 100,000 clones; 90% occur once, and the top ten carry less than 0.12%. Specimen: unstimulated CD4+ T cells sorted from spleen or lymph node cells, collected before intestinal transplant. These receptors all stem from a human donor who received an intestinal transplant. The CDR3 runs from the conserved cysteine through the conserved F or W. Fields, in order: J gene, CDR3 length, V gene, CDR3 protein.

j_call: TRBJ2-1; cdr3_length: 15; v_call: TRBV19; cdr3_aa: CASRGGTSGYNEQFF
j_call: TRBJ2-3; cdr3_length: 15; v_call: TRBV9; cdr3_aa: CASSVLGTGGDTQYF
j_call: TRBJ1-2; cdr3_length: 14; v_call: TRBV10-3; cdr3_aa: CAINEGQSNYGYTF
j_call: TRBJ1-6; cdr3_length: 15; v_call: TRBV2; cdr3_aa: CASRGQSPYNSPLHF
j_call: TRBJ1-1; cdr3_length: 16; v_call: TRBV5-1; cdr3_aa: CASSPKTGWIDTEAFF
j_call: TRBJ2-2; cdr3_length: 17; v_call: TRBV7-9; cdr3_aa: CASSPWRQHPNTGELFF
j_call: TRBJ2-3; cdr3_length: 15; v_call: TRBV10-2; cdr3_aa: CASRGPGGGADTQYF
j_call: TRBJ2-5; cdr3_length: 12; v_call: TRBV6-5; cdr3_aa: CASGPLQETQYF
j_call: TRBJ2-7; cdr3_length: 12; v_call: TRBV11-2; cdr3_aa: CASSIQGYEQYF
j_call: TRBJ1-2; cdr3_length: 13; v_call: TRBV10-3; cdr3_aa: CAISDGGVYGYTF
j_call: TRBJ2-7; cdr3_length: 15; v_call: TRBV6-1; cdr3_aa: CASSPEGGGSYEQYF
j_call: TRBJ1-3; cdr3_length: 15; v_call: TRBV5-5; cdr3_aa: CASSTLPTSGNTIYF
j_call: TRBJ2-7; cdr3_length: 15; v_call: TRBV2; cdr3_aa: CASLPGAGGLGEQYF
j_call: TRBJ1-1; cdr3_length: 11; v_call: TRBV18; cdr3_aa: CASFQNTEAFF
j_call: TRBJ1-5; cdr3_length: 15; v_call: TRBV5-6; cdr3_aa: CASSLLQAGNQPQHF
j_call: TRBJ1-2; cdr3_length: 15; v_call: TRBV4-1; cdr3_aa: CASSQVKGQGYGYTF
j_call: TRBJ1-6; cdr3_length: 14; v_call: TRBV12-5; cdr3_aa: CASWTGNDGSPLHF
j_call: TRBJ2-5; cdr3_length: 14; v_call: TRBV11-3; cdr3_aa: CASSLGPLAETQYF
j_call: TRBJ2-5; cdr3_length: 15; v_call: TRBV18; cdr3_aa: CASSRGTGGEETQYF
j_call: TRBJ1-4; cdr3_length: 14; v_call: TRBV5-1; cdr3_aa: CASSYQATNEKLFF
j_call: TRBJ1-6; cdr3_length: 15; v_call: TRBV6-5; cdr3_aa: CASQKGQTINSPLHF
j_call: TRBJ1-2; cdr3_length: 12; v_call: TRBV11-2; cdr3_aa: CASSSGGYGYTF
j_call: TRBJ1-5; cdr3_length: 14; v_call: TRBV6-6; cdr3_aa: CASSVDRSNQPQHF
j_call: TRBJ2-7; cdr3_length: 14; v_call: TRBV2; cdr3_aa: CASSEVGRGVEQYF
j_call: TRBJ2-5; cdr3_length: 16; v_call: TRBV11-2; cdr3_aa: CASSPRLAGGGETQYF
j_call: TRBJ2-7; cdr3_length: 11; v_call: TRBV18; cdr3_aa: CASSPREEQYF
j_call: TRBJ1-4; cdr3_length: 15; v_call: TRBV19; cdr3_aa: CASSGDRAGGEKLFF
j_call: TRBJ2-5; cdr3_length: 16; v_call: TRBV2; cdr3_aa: CASSRTSGGLKETQYF
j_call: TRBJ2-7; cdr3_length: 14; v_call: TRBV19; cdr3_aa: CASSMSGGSYEQYF
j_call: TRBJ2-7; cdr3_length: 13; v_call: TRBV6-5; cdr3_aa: CASNQRQGYEQYF
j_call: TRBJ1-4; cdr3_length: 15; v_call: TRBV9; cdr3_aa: CASSVAAGPNEKLFF
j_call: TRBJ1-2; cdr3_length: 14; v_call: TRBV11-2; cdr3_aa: CASSFRDTGTRGQF
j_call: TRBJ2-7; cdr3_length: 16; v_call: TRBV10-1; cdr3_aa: CASSGGTGPFSYEQYF
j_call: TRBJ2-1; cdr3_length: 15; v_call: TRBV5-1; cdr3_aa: CASSLGSGGADEQFF
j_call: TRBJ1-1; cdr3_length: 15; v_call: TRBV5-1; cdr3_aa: CASSLGDRTNTEAFF
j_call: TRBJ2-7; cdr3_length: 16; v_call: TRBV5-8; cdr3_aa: CASSRPGTSGFYEQYF
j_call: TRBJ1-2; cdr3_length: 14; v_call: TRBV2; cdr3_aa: CASSVTEGADGYTF
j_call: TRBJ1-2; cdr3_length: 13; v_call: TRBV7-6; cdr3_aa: CASSADTTYGYTF
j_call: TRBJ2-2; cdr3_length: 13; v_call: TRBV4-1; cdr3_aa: CASSLKRTGELFF
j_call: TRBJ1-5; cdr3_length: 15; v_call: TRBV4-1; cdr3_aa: CASSQLGQGDQPQHF
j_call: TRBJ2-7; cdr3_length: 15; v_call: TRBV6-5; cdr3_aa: CASSRRDRDSYEQYF
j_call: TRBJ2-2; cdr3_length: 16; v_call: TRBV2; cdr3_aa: CASSPQGARDTGELFF
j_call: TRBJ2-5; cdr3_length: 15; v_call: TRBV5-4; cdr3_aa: CASSTTGQLKETQYF
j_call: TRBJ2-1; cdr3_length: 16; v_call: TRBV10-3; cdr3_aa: CAIRAGLGTDNNEQFF
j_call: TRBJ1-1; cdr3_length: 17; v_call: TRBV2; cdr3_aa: CASSEFGVRVSVTGAFF
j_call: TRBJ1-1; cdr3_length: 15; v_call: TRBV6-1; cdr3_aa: CASSNRGSVNTEAFF
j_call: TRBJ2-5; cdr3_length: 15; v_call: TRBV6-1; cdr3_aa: CASSVFPSAQETQYF
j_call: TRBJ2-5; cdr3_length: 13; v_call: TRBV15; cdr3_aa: CATAAGGQETQYF
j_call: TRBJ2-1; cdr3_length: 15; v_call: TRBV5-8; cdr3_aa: CASSLGLAPNNEQFF
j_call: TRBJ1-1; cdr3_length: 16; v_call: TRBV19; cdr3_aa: CASTPGQGYGNTEAFF
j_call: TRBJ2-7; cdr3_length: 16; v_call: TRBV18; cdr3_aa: CASSPPTGTGGNEQYF
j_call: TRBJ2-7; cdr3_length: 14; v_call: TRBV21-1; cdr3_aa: CASSKASGVGEQYF
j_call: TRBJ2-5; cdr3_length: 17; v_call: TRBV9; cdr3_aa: CASSVWSGGAGGETQYF